This T cell receptor (beta chain) was sequenced during a study of blood T cell repertoires in COVID-19 (TCRdb year 2020). For the wider study: Samples covering the acute and convalescent phases of COVID-19 were provided by collaborators in the United States, Italy and Spain. The prospective study material was composed of cDNA or gDNA derived from T cells, B-cell-depleted T cells, or PBMCs. Deeply sampled blood TCRbeta repertoires from subjects exposed to, actively infected with, or recovered from COVID-19 were included in the dataset. The repertoires were released in a freely available public database intended as a resource for research on the immune response to SARS-CoV-2. Samples were obtained from the ongoing ImmuneRACE study (first 160 participants) and from over 1,000 subjects provided by 6 global collaborators. Sample metadata almost always included a de-identified subject ID, COVID-19 status, age in years and sex. Where available, HLA class I and class II types were obtained from metadata supplied by the sample provider rather than from assay-based typing.

V lost 3 bases and J lost 0 bases; the stretch between them is 9 bases long. Based on the germline V gene, the CDR1 and CDR2 sequences are MDHEN and SYDVKM. From cysteine to phenylalanine, the CDR3 is 15 amino acids long. The CDR3 DNA has 45 bases and is translated from base 1. Paper-wide results and their limitations: Clinical and demographic metadata were provided uncurated, with the amount varying by source and participant.

TCRbeta CDR3 regions were amplified from genomic DNA using the immunoSEQ Assay, a bias-controlled multiplex PCR. On the authors' methods: The number of nucleated cells in each sample was estimated from the amplification of reference gene primers within the assay. Sequence reads were collapsed and filtered to measure the absolute abundance of every unique TCRbeta CDR3 rearrangement. For each sample, productive Simpson clonality was calculated as the square root of Simpson's diversity index across productive rearrangements. Imported from immuneACCESS, the table was reduced by TCRdb to in-frame sequences with V and J called. These copies leave out some clones; in studies compared against another copy, an unresolved V gene accounts for under half, and the cause of the remainder is not known. That table supplies the V and J calls and clone size; D and trimming were determined from the DNA. This sample holds around 220,000 clones; roughly 87% were observed only once. The ten most abundant clones make up roughly 2% of the sample.

As for this clone: There is no known antigen for this receptor. No base qualities exist here, and no much larger clone lies one base off it.

Each collaborating institution followed its own protocols to collect whole blood in K2EDTA tubes. For TCRbeta analysis, collaborators shipped samples in one of three forms: frozen whole blood, isolated PBMCs, or DNA extracted from either of those sample types. Recombination linked TRBV28 to TRBJ1-3; no D segment can be confidently identified. The receptor comes from a man in his forties or fifties with active or convalescent COVID-19. The sample consisted of peripheral blood. The nucleotides read TGTGCCAGCAGTTTTAGAGGTAGCTCTGGAAACACCATATATTTT. It specifies CASSFRGSSGNTIYF.